This is a list of T cell receptor beta chains from one sample in a study of T-cell memory formation after mild COVID-19. TCRdb re-called the 5' RACE reads through MiXCR, storing one row per CDR3 protein. This sample carries around 510,000 distinct CDR3 sequences, roughly a fifth of them seen once, and the ten largest clones take 7.5% to 9.5%. Sequencing was performed on PBMCs or a T cell subset sorted from them (not recorded which). The receptors originated from an adult woman who had mild COVID-19 (a few samples of this study predate the infection). Cell type and time point are not known. The CDR3 runs from the conserved cysteine through the conserved F or W. A D gene is named only where the DNA matches it firmly. Clone size, where shown, is once, few, many, or a class for clones that have expanded.

clone size	CDR3 length	D gene	J gene	V gene	CDR3 protein
many	14	NA	TRBJ1-1	TRBV2	CASSGQTLNTEAFF
few	16	TRBD2	TRBJ2-5	TRBV13	CASSLTLAGDEETQYF
NA	14	NA	TRBJ1-5	TRBV15	CATSRGNQAQPQHF
NA	18	NA	TRBJ2-2	TRBV21-1	CASSKIRAEAGNAGELFF
NA	15	NA	TRBJ2-7	TRBV13	CASSSISGVNYEQYF
few	21	TRBD1	TRBJ2-6	TRBV2	CASSDRGPTGGKDSGANVLTF
few	13	NA	TRBJ2-7	TRBV7-9	CASSRLESYEQYF
few	17	NA	TRBJ2-7	TRBV4-1	CASSQVGGVKSSYEQYF
few	15	TRBD1	TRBJ2-7	TRBV4-3	CASSHGDREAPEQYF
few	14	NA	TRBJ2-7	TRBV7-2	CASSPSAAWDEQYF
NA	18	TRBD2	TRBJ2-3	TRBV5-1	CASSLGLAGERGTDTQYF
few	14	NA	TRBJ1-2	TRBV30	CAGGDGGGNYGYTF
few	18	NA	TRBJ2-1	TRBV4-3	CASSQDLTTISPYNEQFF
NA	14	NA	TRBJ1-1	TRBV12-5	CASAPYRVNTEAFF
few	15	NA	TRBJ2-6	TRBV7-9	CASTPLGAGANVLTF
few	16	TRBD2	TRBJ2-2	TRBV12-3/TRBV12-4	CASSSPSGADTGELFF
few	17	TRBD1	TRBJ2-1	TRBV5-1	CASSHTGTGWRYNEQFF
few	14	NA	TRBJ2-3	TRBV7-8	CASTEDEITDTQYF
few	17	NA	TRBJ1-1	TRBV9	CASSVGRGEARNTEAFF
few	12	NA	TRBJ2-7	TRBV13	CASSSGNEEQYF
NA	16	TRBD1	TRBJ2-3	TRBV10-3	CAISEDRGIRTDTQYF
NA	13	NA	TRBJ2-7	TRBV4-1	CASSQDTRDEQYF
NA	15	TRBD2	TRBJ2-7	TRBV2	CASSELPSGTYEQYF
few	13	TRBD2	TRBJ2-1	TRBV20-1	CSAGLAGVDEQFF
NA	15	TRBD1	TRBJ1-2	TRBV7-2	CASSAQGPPRHGYTF
NA	18	TRBD2	TRBJ2-1	TRBV20-1	CSASLGPRSWREPYEQFF
few	13	NA	TRBJ1-2	TRBV21-1	CASSKADETPSTF